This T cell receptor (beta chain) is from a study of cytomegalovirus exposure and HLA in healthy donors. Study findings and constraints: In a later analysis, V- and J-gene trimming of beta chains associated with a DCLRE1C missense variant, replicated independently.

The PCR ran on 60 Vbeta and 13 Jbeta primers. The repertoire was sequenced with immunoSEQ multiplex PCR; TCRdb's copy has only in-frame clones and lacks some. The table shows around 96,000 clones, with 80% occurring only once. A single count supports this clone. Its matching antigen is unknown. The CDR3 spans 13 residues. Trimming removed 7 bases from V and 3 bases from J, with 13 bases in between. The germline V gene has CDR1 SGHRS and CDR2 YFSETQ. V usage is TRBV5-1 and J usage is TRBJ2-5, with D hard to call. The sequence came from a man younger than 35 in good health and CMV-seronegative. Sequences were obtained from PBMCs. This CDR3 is CASSPGQEETQYF. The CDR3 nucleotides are TGCGCCAGCTCTCCGGGTCAAGAAGAGACCCAGTACTTC.